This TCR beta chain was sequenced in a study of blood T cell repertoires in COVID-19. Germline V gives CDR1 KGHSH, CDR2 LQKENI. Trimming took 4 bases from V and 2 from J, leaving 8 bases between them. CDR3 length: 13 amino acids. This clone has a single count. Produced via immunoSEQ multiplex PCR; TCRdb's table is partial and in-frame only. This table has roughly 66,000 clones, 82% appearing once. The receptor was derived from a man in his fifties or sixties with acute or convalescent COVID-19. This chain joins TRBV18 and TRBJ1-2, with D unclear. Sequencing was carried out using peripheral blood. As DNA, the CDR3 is TGTGCCAGCTCACTGCAGGCCAACTATGGCTACACCTTC. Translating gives CASSLQANYGYTF.